The 30 T cell receptor beta chains in this list originate from one sample, sequenced in a study of CD8 T cells in ankylosing spondylitis (dated by TCRdb to the late 2010s). Library preparation employed 5' RACE. The sample was run on an Illumina HiSeq 2500. The public reads were run again by TCRdb, first through fastp at Q25 and then through MiXCR, and only productive beta chains were kept. Every CDR3 protein is listed once, alongside the most common genes and DNA of its rows. A total of some 220,000 distinct CDR3 sequences appear in this sample, approximately 7.6% of them only once. 4.5% to 5% of the sample is held by the ten biggest clonotypes. The sample taken for sequencing was blood, either unsorted or a sorted T cell fraction (not recorded which). Receptors originate from a female donor with ankylosing spondylitis or in good health (not recorded which).

This clonotype appeared many times. The V and J genes are TRBV10-3 and TRBJ2-1, with D tentatively TRBD1 or TRBD2 (5 bases each). The CDR3 spans 16 residues. The germline V gene encodes CDR1 ENHRY and CDR2 SYGVKD. Trimming removed 0 bases at V and 0 bases at J, with 9 bases between. The CDR3 coding sequence is TGTGCCATCAGTGAGTCCCCAGGGAGCTCCTACAATGAGCAGTTCTTC. As protein: CAISESPGSSYNEQFF.

Worth noting for this clonotype: A much larger clone is a single base away; this may be a read error. V and J are TRBV7-9 and TRBJ2-1; D is unclear. This CDR3 comprises 15 residues. Germline V gene lookup returns CDR1 SEHNR and CDR2 FQNEAQ (reference sequence). The chain's CDR3 is CTSSSLLGAHNEQFF. The CDR3 DNA reads TGTACCAGCAGCTCCCTCCTGGGTGCCCACAATGAGCAGTTCTTC.

This clonotype was recorded at least ten times. The genes are TRBV29-1 and TRBJ2-7; 8 bases are shared with TRBD2. V gave up 6 bases and J gave up 3 bases; unmatched junction bases: 4. Germline V gene data show CDR1 as SQVTM and CDR2 as ANQGSEA. This CDR3 is 12 amino acids long. CDR3 sequence (DNA): TGCAGCGTAGCGGGAGTGTACTACGAGCAGTACTTC. Encoded protein: CSVAGVYYEQYF.

V and J are TRBV25-1 and TRBJ2-5, with D perhaps assigned TRBD1 or TRBD2 (5 bases each). The CDR3 extends over 14 amino acids. With 4 bases removed from V and 8 bases from J, the gap between germline ends came to 17 bases. Germline assignment: CDR1 MGHDK and CDR2 SYGVNS. The CDR3 region is CASSVRDHPPTQYF. DNA for the CDR3: TGTGCCAGCAGTGTCCGGGACCACCCCCCAACCCAGTACTTC.

This clonotype was picked up many times. This chain connects TRBV7-2 to TRBJ2-3; tentative D call: TRBD1 (6 bases). The CDR3 spans 13 residues. Between the trimmed V and J ends, which lost 4 bases and 2 bases, there was a span of 7 bases. Germline CDR1 and CDR2: SGHTA and FQGNSA. This chain's CDR3 is CASSWGLTDTQYF. The DNA for the CDR3 is TGTGCCAGCAGCTGGGGGCTCACAGATACGCAGTATTTT.

V is TRBV12-3 or TRBV12-4 and J is TRBJ1-5; 7 bases map to TRBD1. V dropped 5 bases and J dropped 6; count of bases not matched to a gene: 7. CDR3 length: 14 residues. In nucleotides, the CDR3 is TGTGCCAGCAGTCCTGGGACAGTTCGTCAGCCCCAGCATTTT. Residues: CASSPGTVRQPQHF.

This clonotype was recorded at least ten times. V usage is TRBV25-1 and J usage is TRBJ2-1; 9 positions agree with TRBD1. V gave up 7 bases and J gave up 9 bases; unmatched junction bases: 4. This CDR3 is built from 12 residues. In germline, CDR1 is MGHDK, CDR2 SYGVNS. CDR3 nucleotides: TGTGCCAGCACAGGACAGGGGAGTGAGCAGTTCTTC. Translated, it gives CASTGQGSEQFF.

This clonotype has ten or more counts. The chain recombines TRBV4-3 with TRBJ2-3; D remains unclear. CDR1 and CDR2 (germline): LGHNA, YSLEER. This CDR3 is built from 13 residues. The ends were cut back, 4 bases at V and 5 bases at J, with 10 bases in the middle. The CDR3 nucleotides read TGCGCCAGCAGCCCCGGGTCGCGAGATACGCAGTATTTT. It translates to CASSPGSRDTQYF.

To note about this clonotype: This may be a read error: a much more frequent sequence differs by one nucleotide. Since the CDR3 does not end with the conserved phenylalanine or tryptophan, this likely comes from a read error. CDR3 nucleotides: TGTGCCAGCAGCTCCCGTATTAGCACAGATACGCAGTATCTT. Translating it yields CASSSRISTDTQYL. The chain uses TRBV7-2 and TRBJ2-3; no reliable D call. The V end lost 4 bases, the J end lost 0 bases, and 8 bases lay between the germline ends. In germline, CDR1 is SGHTA, CDR2 FQGNSA. This CDR3 is 14 amino acids long.

This clonotype was seen at least ten times. The gene calls are TRBV20-1 and TRBJ2-3, with 7 bases fitting TRBD2. Germline CDR1 is DFQATT and CDR2 is SNEGSKA (reference sequence). The length of the CDR3 is 15 residues. V trimming: 3 bases; J trimming: 2 bases; junction bases outside the gene matches: 8. In DNA form, the CDR3 reads TGCAGTGCTAGTGCACTAGCGAGTTACACAGATACGCAGTATTTT. Translated: CSASALASYTDTQYF.

This clonotype was recorded many times. V gene TRBV20-1 combines with J gene TRBJ2-7; TRBD2 might be the D (5 bases). This CDR3 contains 11 residues. Germline-derived CDR1 and CDR2 are DFQATT and SNEGSKA (reference sequence). The V end lost 3 bases, the J end lost 3 bases, and 6 bases lay between the germline ends. The CDR3 sequence: CSAREDYEQYF. CDR3 bases: TGCAGTGCTAGGGAGGACTACGAGCAGTACTTC.

Within the sample, this clonotype is medium-sized (0.01 to 0.1%). The chain combines TRBV5-1 with TRBJ2-3, with 10 bases matching TRBD2. Losses at the gene ends were 1 base for V and 6 bases for J; bases not matched to a gene: 8. The CDR3 spans 16 residues. CDR1 is SGHRS, CDR2 YFSETQ, per germline. The CDR3 is CASSLSLASGSDTQYF. Here the CDR3 DNA reads TGCGCCAGCAGCTTGAGTTTGGCTAGCGGGAGTGATACGCAGTATTTT.

Points on this clonotype: A much bigger clone sits one base away, suggesting this may be a read error. The chain employs TRBV15 and TRBJ1-2; no definite D call. The CDR3 has 13 residues. From germline, CDR1 is LNHNV and CDR2 YYDKDF (reference sequence). CDR3 protein: CATSRSSFDGYAF. The DNA of the CDR3 is TGTGCCACCAGCAGATCCTCGTTTGATGGCTACGCCTTC. Variable domain in full (rest from reference TRBV15 and TRBJ1-2): DAMVIQNPRYQVTQFGKPVTLSCSQTLNHNVMYWYQQKSSQAPKLLFHYYDKDFNNEADTPDNFQSRRPNTSFCFLDIRSPGLGDTAMYLCATSRSSFDGYAFGSGTRLTVV.

The table lists this clonotype with many counts. The chain recombines TRBV10-2 with TRBJ2-1; 8 bases map to TRBD2. From germline, CDR1 is WSHSY and CDR2 SAAADI. V shed 2 bases and J 9 bases; nucleotides not matched to a gene: 6. The length of the CDR3 is 14 residues. The chain's CDR3 is CASSEVGLVSEQFF. CDR3 coding DNA: TGCGCCAGCAGTGAGGTGGGACTAGTCTCTGAGCAGTTCTTC.

This clonotype was seen many times. The V call is TRBV20-1, the J call TRBJ2-7; the match to TRBD2 covers 11 bases. Trimming removed 2 bases from V and 0 bases from J; junction bases left unmatched: 3. CDR3 length: 15 amino acids. CDR1 is DFQATT and CDR2 is SNEGSKA in the germline V gene (reference sequence). The CDR3 is CSARPSGRTSYEQYF. For the CDR3, the DNA is TGCAGTGCTAGACCTAGCGGGAGGACCTCCTACGAGCAGTACTTC.

This clonotype was found many times. V usage is TRBV5-1 and J usage is TRBJ2-5; D possibly corresponds to TRBD2 (5 bases). Trimming took off 4 bases at V and 5 bases at J, with 9 bases between the two ends. CDR3 length: 12 amino acids. Germline-derived CDR1 and CDR2 are SGHRS and YFSETQ. The CDR3 sequence is CASSASLETQYF. The CDR3 DNA sequence: TGCGCCAGCAGCGCTAGCCTGGAGACCCAGTACTTC.

This clonotype was observed at least ten times. The chain is built from TRBV5-1 and TRBJ2-7; 8 bases align to TRBD2. Germline V gives CDR1 SGHRS, CDR2 YFSETQ. The CDR3 totals 14 residues. Trimming at V came to 4 bases and at J to 3 bases, leaving 6 bases not matched to a gene. The CDR3 spells CASSPEAGGYEQYF. The CDR3 DNA reads TGCGCCAGCAGCCCGGAGGCGGGAGGCTACGAGCAGTACTTC.

This clonotype was detected ten times or more. This chain joins TRBV20-1 and TRBJ2-7; perhaps D is TRBD1 or TRBD2 (6 bases each). Germline assignment: CDR1 DFQATT and CDR2 SNEGSKA (reference sequence). There are 14 residues in the CDR3. V lost 4 bases, J lost 6 bases, and 19 bases lay in between. The CDR3 is CSAIIGGRRSEQYF. The CDR3 nucleotides are TGCAGTGCTATCATCGGGGGCCGTCGATCCGAGCAGTACTTC.

This clonotype was counted only a few times. The chain is built from TRBV24-1 and TRBJ2-1; D gene unclear. The V gene's germline CDR1 is KGHDR and CDR2 SFDVKD. The CDR3 contains 15 residues. Trimming removed 3 bases from V and 5 bases from J, with 13 bases in between. The CDR3: CATSDPDPPDNEQFF. For the CDR3, the DNA is TGTGCCACCAGTGATCCGGACCCACCGGACAATGAGCAGTTCTTC.

In its sample, this clonotype was seen a few times. This chain uses TRBV10-3 with TRBJ2-7, with a weak D call TRBD2 (5 bases). The V and J ends lost 7 bases and 5 bases respectively, with 15 bases between them. The CDR3 covers 13 residues. Germline V gene lookup returns CDR1 ENHRY and CDR2 SYGVKD. In nucleotides, the CDR3 is TGTGCCATCATGGACTCCCAACGGCACGAGCAGTACTTC. It is translated as CAIMDSQRHEQYF.

This clonotype came up many times. V and J are TRBV28 and TRBJ2-6; D remains unclear. The CDR3 is 17 residues long. Trimming shortened V by 8 bases and J by 0 bases, and 17 bases separated the two germline ends. Looked up from germline, CDR1 is MDHEN and CDR2 is SYDVKM. CDR3 coding DNA: TGTGCCAGCCGGGTTTGGCAGTCCAACTCTGGGGCCAACGTCCTGACTTTC. Protein sequence: CASRVWQSNSGANVLTF.

This clonotype was found many times. The chain joins TRBV12-3 or TRBV12-4 to TRBJ1-1; D remains unclear. CDR3 size: 15 residues. V was clipped by 2 bases and J by 0 bases, with 10 bases between them. The CDR3 sequence: CASSLIVGMNTEAFF. CDR3 sequence (DNA): TGTGCCAGCAGTTTAATAGTTGGGATGAACACTGAAGCTTTCTTT.

This clonotype came up many times. V and J are TRBV27 and TRBJ2-7; 11 bases match TRBD2. V lost 0 bases, J lost 3 bases, and 1 base stayed unmatched. Germline CDR1 reads MNHEY; CDR2 reads SMNVEV (reference sequence). The CDR3 contains 15 residues. Here the CDR3 DNA reads TGTGCCAGCAGTTTATCGGGGACTAGCGGCTACGAGCAGTACTTC. It encodes CASSLSGTSGYEQYF.

This clonotype was observed at least ten times. The rearrangement uses TRBV20-1 and TRBJ1-1, with unresolved D. V lost 5 bases and J lost 0, with 10 bases in between. Germline V gives CDR1 DFQATT, CDR2 SNEGSKA (reference sequence). This CDR3 contains 13 residues. The CDR3 loop reads CSAPGLLNTEAFF. CDR3 sequence (DNA): TGCAGTGCTCCGGGTCTTTTGAACACTGAAGCTTTCTTT.

This clonotype was detected many times. The V call is TRBV6-5, the J call TRBJ2-7; D gene uncertain. The CDR3 totals 17 residues. Per germline, CDR1 MNHEY and CDR2 SVGAGI. Trimming removed 0 bases at V and 3 bases at J, with 18 bases between. CDR3 in amino acids: CASSYSNQRDSIYEQYF. CDR3 nucleotide sequence: TGTGCCAGCAGTTACTCGAATCAAAGGGATAGCATCTACGAGCAGTACTTC.

In this sample, this clonotype turned up many times. The chain couples TRBV2 to TRBJ2-3; D gene uncertain. This CDR3 contains 11 residues. With 7 bases removed from V and 6 bases from J, the gap between germline ends came to 8 bases. Looked up from germline, CDR1 is SNHLY and CDR2 is FYNNEI. The CDR3 DNA reads as TGTGCCAGCACCGCAGCGGATACGCAGTATTTT. Translated, it gives CASTAADTQYF.

There are many counts of this clonotype. The chain employs TRBV12-3 or TRBV12-4 and TRBJ1-2; D gene ambiguous. V lost 2 bases and J 2 bases, leaving 9 bases between the germline ends. CDR3 length: 14 amino acids. CDR3 amino acids: CASSLYGGNYGYTF. The CDR3 DNA reads TGTGCCAGCAGTTTATACGGAGGAAACTATGGCTACACCTTC.

This clonotype has more than one count but fewer than ten. The chain uses TRBV11-2 and TRBJ2-7; 9 bases line up with TRBD2. Germline lookup yields CDR1 SGHAT and CDR2 FQNNGV. The J segment lost 6 bases and the V segment lost 5 bases, leaving 14 bases of the junction unmatched. CDR3 size: 16 residues. Written as DNA, the CDR3 is TGTGCCAGCAGCCTAGGGGTTAGCGGGAGTCTTACCGAGCAGTACTTC. It codes for CASSLGVSGSLTEQYF.

The table lists this clonotype with many counts. The chain combines TRBV5-1 with TRBJ2-1; D call uncertain. Germline assignment: CDR1 SGHRS and CDR2 YFSETQ. The germline V and J ends were trimmed by 0 bases and 6 bases, with 10 bases remaining between them. There are 14 residues in the CDR3. The CDR3 here is CASSLAMAANEQFF. The CDR3 coding sequence is TGCGCCAGCAGCTTGGCCATGGCGGCCAATGAGCAGTTCTTC.

This clonotype was observed a handful of times. The missing conserved phenylalanine or tryptophan at the end of this CDR3 makes a read error likely. The V gene is TRBV7-9, the J gene TRBJ2-1; D unclear. V lost 5 bases and J lost 8, with 13 bases in between. Germline V gene sequence: CDR1 SEHNR, CDR2 FQNEAQ (reference sequence). This CDR3 is built from 13 residues. The CDR3 reads CASSQLPDDEQFL. For the CDR3, the DNA is TGTGCCAGCAGCCAACTGCCCGATGATGAGCAGTTCCTC.